This T cell receptor beta chain is drawn from a study of T cell repertoires in ileal Crohn's disease. The overall study: Patients had a median 7.9-year disease duration, and over 30% were active smokers.

CDR1 and CDR2 (germline): SGDLS, YYNGEE. The CDR3 has 14 amino acids. Trimming removed 5 bases from V and 4 bases from J; junction bases left unmatched: 9. The protocol was immunoSEQ multiplex PCR, while the TCRdb copy is restricted to in-frame clones and leaves out a portion. The repertoire includes several thousand clones, around two thirds of them detected once, and around 6.9% sits in the top ten. This clone is classed as large (0.1 to 1%). The rearrangement joins TRBV9 to TRBJ2-7; 7 bases align to TRBD2. This TCR came from an adult with Crohn's disease. The sequencing sample was made of ileal tissue. The CDR3: CASSGGGIGYEQYF. CDR3 DNA: TGTGCCAGCAGTGGGGGGGGAATCGGATACGAGCAGTACTTC. The full variable domain, completed using reference TRBV9 and TRBJ2-7, is DSGVTQTPKHLITATGQRVTLRCSPRSGDLSVYWYQQSLDQGLQFLIQYYNGEERAKGNILERFSAQQFPDLHSELNLSSLELGDSALYFCASSGGGIGYEQYFGPGTRLTVT.